Listed below are T cell receptor beta chains from one sample, sequenced in a study of shared clonotypes between healthy human individuals. Some clones are missing from TCRdb's copy, which holds only in-frame ones; the method was immunoSEQ multiplex PCR. The repertoire holds around 600,000 clones, approximately 95% seen once, with approximately 0.11% in the top ten. The source material was naive CD8+ T cells sorted from blood. The receptors derive from a woman younger than 45 in good health. Each CDR3 is given with its conserved first and last residue. The D gene is left open where the match is weak. A row's size may be missing; if present it is once, few, many or a size class.

length,J,V,size,D,CDR3,DNA
17,TRBJ1-2,TRBV28,once,.,CASRRTFRGSDDYGYTF,TGTGCCAGCAGACGGACTTTTCGGGGGAGCGATGACTATGGCTACACCTTC
12,TRBJ1-2,TRBV29-1,.,.,CSGTTANYGYTF,TGCAGCGGCACGACAGCTAACTATGGCTACACCTTC
15,TRBJ2-1,TRBV4-1,.,.,CASSQQTYRENEQFF,TGCGCCAGCAGCCAACAAACCTACAGGGAAAATGAGCAGTTCTTC
15,TRBJ1-5,TRBV7-2,.,.,CASSLWGEANQPQHF,TGTGCCAGCAGCTTATGGGGGGAGGCGAATCAGCCCCAGCATTTT
15,TRBJ1-5,TRBV27,.,.,CASSLGVSGNQPQHF,TGTGCCAGCAGCCTGGGGGTGAGCGGCAATCAGCCCCAGCATTTT
14,TRBJ2-7,TRBV5-1,.,.,CASSFRGASYEQYF,TGCGCCAGCAGCTTTAGGGGGGCCTCCTACGAGCAGTACTTC
14,TRBJ1-1,TRBV9,.,.,CASSVSGGNTEAFF,TGTGCCAGCAGCGTATCCGGCGGGAACACTGAAGCTTTCTTT
12,TRBJ2-7,TRBV27,.,.,CASSLVGAEQYF,TGTGCCAGCAGTTTGGTGGGAGCCGAGCAGTACTTC
18,TRBJ2-2,TRBV2,.,TRBD2,CASGLLAERGSGTGELFF,TGTGCCAGCGGCTTACTAGCGGAACGAGGGTCGGGCACCGGGGAGCTGTTTTTT
14,TRBJ2-1,TRBV27,.,.,CASSLSRVANEQFF,TGTGCCAGCAGTTTATCGAGGGTAGCAAATGAGCAGTTCTTC
14,TRBJ2-7,TRBV7-9,.,.,CASSLVGGNYEQYF,TGTGCCAGCAGCTTAGTCGGGGGCAATTACGAGCAGTACTTC
15,TRBJ2-1,TRBV19,.,TRBD2,CASSMSLAGLHEQFF,TGTGCCAGTAGTATGAGTCTAGCGGGATTACATGAGCAGTTCTTC
14,TRBJ1-5,TRBV28,few,.,CASSRGGIYQPQHF,TGTGCCAGCAGCCGCGGGGGGATTTATCAGCCCCAGCATTTT
15,TRBJ2-6,TRBV27,.,.,CASSAGASGANVLTF,TGTGCCAGCTCGGCAGGGGCCTCTGGGGCCAACGTCCTGACTTTC
14,TRBJ2-4,TRBV30,.,.,CAWSRSGGGGIQYF,TGTGCCTGGAGCCGGTCAGGGGGCGGGGGCATTCAGTACTTC
18,TRBJ1-1,TRBV19,.,TRBD1,CASSTPDWTGDLITEAFF,TGTGCCAGTAGTACCCCTGACTGGACAGGGGACTTGATCACTGAAGCTTTCTTT
12,TRBJ1-1,TRBV27,.,.,CASRSGNTEAFF,TGTGCCAGCAGGTCAGGGAACACTGAAGCTTTCTTT
15,TRBJ2-7,TRBV4-1,.,.,CASSRRTGRVEEQYF,TGCGCCAGCAGCCGACGGACAGGGAGGGTAGAGGAGCAGTACTTC
16,TRBJ2-1,TRBV5-7,once,.,CASSLVGGLPRNEQFF,TGTGCCAGCAGCTTGGTGGGGGGGCTGCCTCGCAATGAGCAGTTCTTC
15,TRBJ1-3,TRBV5-6,.,.,CASSFYETAGNTIYF,TGTGCCAGCAGCTTTTACGAGACAGCTGGAAACACCATATATTTT
16,TRBJ2-1,TRBV27,few,.,CASSSDRTPTYNEQFF,TGTGCCAGCAGTTCCGATCGGACTCCAACCTACAATGAGCAGTTCTTC
13,TRBJ2-5,TRBV5-4,.,.,CASSPESEETQYF,TGTGCCAGCAGCCCGGAGAGTGAAGAGACCCAGTACTTC
13,TRBJ2-1,TRBV28,.,.,CASTGTGYNEQFF,TGTGCCAGCACCGGAACGGGATACAATGAGCAGTTCTTC
17,TRBJ2-5,TRBV11-2,.,.,CASSLEVWGVVGETQYF,TGTGCCAGCAGCTTAGAAGTTTGGGGGGTTGTTGGGGAGACCCAGTACTTC
13,TRBJ2-1,TRBV5-6,.,.,CASAVTTYNEQFF,TGTGCCAGCGCGGTTACCACCTACAATGAGCAGTTCTTC
13,TRBJ2-2,TRBV10-1,.,.,CASSAVDTGELFF,TGCGCCAGCAGTGCAGTAGACACCGGGGAGCTGTTTTTT
15,TRBJ2-2,TRBV19,.,.,CASSMVPGGTGELFF,TGTGCCAGTAGTATGGTTCCGGGCGGCACCGGGGAGCTGTTTTTT
16,TRBJ2-1,TRBV6-1,.,.,CASSEVWREGDNEQFF,TGTGCCAGCAGTGAAGTTTGGCGGGAAGGAGACAATGAGCAGTTCTTC
13,TRBJ2-7,TRBV13,.,.,CASSHVGGYEQYF,TGTGCCAGCAGCCACGTAGGGGGCTACGAGCAGTACTTC
14,TRBJ2-3,TRBV28,.,.,CASSLRVSTDTQYF,TGTGCCAGCAGTTTAAGGGTCAGCACAGATACGCAGTATTTT
18,TRBJ1-5,TRBV23-1,.,TRBD1,CASSQSAEGAFWDQPQHF,TGCGCCAGCAGTCAATCGGCGGAGGGGGCTTTTTGGGATCAGCCCCAGCATTTT
14,TRBJ1-2,TRBV28,.,.,CASRPNRANYGYTF,TGTGCCAGCAGACCGAATAGGGCTAACTATGGCTACACCTTC
15,TRBJ2-7,TRBV15,.,.,CATSRGDLGSYEQYF,TGTGCCACCAGCAGAGGAGACCTGGGGTCCTACGAGCAGTACTTC